The clone carrying this T cell receptor (beta chain) was counted a few times. Its antigen is unidentified. Building the TCR beta libraries relied on iRepertoire HTBI primers, and CDR3 regions underwent Arm-PCR. TCRdb re-derived calls from the multiplex PCR reads in MiXCR, one entry per CDR3 protein. This table holds hundreds of thousands of distinct CDR3 sequences, approximately 12% found once. This record comes from a study of regulatory T cells in long-lasting Graves disease. The time point: newly diagnosed GD, antithyroid drugs for less than 3 months. RNA isolated from PBMCs was used to make the TCR library. The CDR3 loop spans 14 amino acids. Germline lookup yields CDR1 SGDLS and CDR2 YYNGEE. Between the trimmed V and J ends, which lost 7 bases and 8 bases, there was a span of 21 bases. Study findings and constraints: Persistent Graves' patients showed less TCR diversity than newly diagnosed patients showed.

These data were likewise used in another study, on T cells in Graves' hyperthyroidism and ophthalmopathy. This second report adds: Hyperthyroidism patients were newly diagnosed, had disease duration under 2 months, and were aged 18 to 65 years. Lactation, pregnancy, other autoimmune disease or uncontrolled infection led to exclusion of patients. The model identified upcoming ophthalmopathy a median around 6 months ahead of onset.

This clonotype originated in a man aged 25-45 years with Graves disease. Sequencing was performed on peripheral blood mononuclear cells (PBMCs), taken at new diagnosis, from a patient treated with antithyroid drugs. This chain uses TRBV9 with TRBJ1-1; D is undetermined. In nucleotides, the CDR3 is TGTGCCAGCGACGCGTTTGGTGTTGCGTCCGAAGCTTTCTTT. It encodes CASDAFGVASEAFF.